The 24 T cell receptor beta chains in this list originate from one sample, sequenced in a study of CD8+CD57+ T cells in acquired aplastic anemia. The TCR beta profiling, which covered VDJ combination and CDR3 sequence, was carried out using genomic DNA as the template. TCRdb ran MiXCR on the reads and lists one entry per CDR3 protein. Here the sample spans a few hundred thousand distinct CDR3 sequences, about 56% being singletons. Sequences were obtained from sorted CD4+, CD8+, or CD8+CD57+ T cells (not recorded which) from PBMCs. Every receptor here comes from a human donor with severe aplastic anemia or a healthy control (not recorded which).

This clonotype was seen repeatedly, ten times or more. J is TRBJ1-2 and V is TRBV19; 8 bases agree with TRBD1. This CDR3 contains 15 residues. V gave up 2 bases and J gave up 4 bases; unmatched junction bases: 6. CDR1 LNHDA and CDR2 SQIVND come from the germline V gene (reference sequence). This CDR3 reads CASSIQGAQSYGYTF. The CDR3 DNA follows: TGTGCCAGTAGTATACAGGGGGCTCAAAGCTATGGCTACACCTTC.

The chain carries TRBV20-1 and TRBJ1-2; D gene uncertain. The germline gives CDR1 DFQATT, CDR2 SNEGSKA (reference sequence). This CDR3 is built from 13 residues. Trimming stripped 3 bases from V and 2 bases from J, with 10 bases between. DNA for the CDR3: TGCAGTGCTAGCCCTCAGGAGAACTATGGCTACACCTTC. Its protein product is CSASPQENYGYTF.

This chain connects TRBV19 to TRBJ2-5; 10 bases line up with TRBD2. The J call may not be correct, given that the DNA end is closer to TRBJ2-1. CDR1 is LNHDA and CDR2 is SQIVND in the germline V gene (reference sequence). This CDR3 region has 15 residues. The CDR3 DNA reads TGTGCCAGTAGTATGTCTAGCGGGGGCTACAATGAGCAGTTCTTC. Amino acid sequence: CASSMSSGGYNEQFF.

In its sample, this clonotype was seen a few times. CDR3 amino acids: CASSPRAGYPQPQHF. The CDR3 region has the DNA TGTGCCAGCAGTCCAAGGGCAGGCTACCCTCAGCCCCAGCATTTT. This chain joins TRBV12-3 or TRBV12-4 and TRBJ1-5, with D uncertain. The ends were cut back, 5 bases at V and 6 bases at J, with 17 bases in the middle. The length of the CDR3 is 15 residues.

The chain is built from TRBV12-3 or TRBV12-4 and TRBJ2-7; perhaps D is TRBD1 or TRBD2 (5 bases each). The CDR3 totals 15 residues. V was shortened by 2 bases and J by 2 bases, with 13 bases between the two germline ends. DNA for the CDR3: TGTGCCAGCAGTTTACCAGGGAGTCGGCCCTACGAGCAGTACTTC. It codes for CASSLPGSRPYEQYF.

This clonotype has ten or more counts. The CDR3 coding sequence is TGTGCCAGCAGTTACTCCGTGGGCAGGGGGGACACTGAAGCTTTCTTT. Its protein is CASSYSVGRGDTEAFF. The V call is TRBV6-5, the J call TRBJ1-1, with 7 positions matching TRBD1. This CDR3 contains 16 residues. Looked up from germline, CDR1 is MNHEY and CDR2 is SVGAGI. Losses at the gene ends were 0 bases for V and 3 bases for J; bases not matched to a gene: 7.

This clonotype was picked up one time. The chain employs TRBV25-1 and TRBJ2-2; D assignment may be TRBD1 or TRBD2 (5 bases each). Trimming stripped 2 bases from V and 5 bases from J, with 12 bases between. Looked up from germline, CDR1 is MGHDK and CDR2 is SYGVNS. There are 15 residues in the CDR3. The CDR3 sequence is CASSEGDPSTGELFF. The DNA of the CDR3 is TGTGCCAGCAGTGAAGGGGACCCGAGTACCGGGGAGCTGTTTTTT.

This chain links TRBV10-2 with TRBJ1-1; no definite D call. CDR1 is WSHSY and CDR2 is SAAADI in the germline V gene. CDR3 length equals 13 residues. Deletions cut 3 bases from V and 1 base from J, with 6 bases between. CDR3 residues: CASSEPGNTEAFF. CDR3 nucleotides: TGCGCCAGCAGTGAACCGGGGAACACTGAAGCTTTCTTT.

This chain joins TRBV20-1 and TRBJ2-5; 12 nucleotides align to TRBD1. CDR1 is DFQATT, CDR2 SNEGSKA, per germline (reference sequence). The J segment lost 8 bases and the V segment lost 2 bases, leaving 9 bases of the junction unmatched. CDR3 size: 15 residues. CDR3 DNA sequence: TGCAGTGCTAGAAGCCCGGGACAGGGGGCGAGCACCCAGTACTTC. This translates into CSARSPGQGASTQYF.

This sequence joins TRBV7-9 and TRBJ2-5; D might be TRBD1 or TRBD2, each matching 6 bases. The germline V and J ends were trimmed by 5 bases and 5 bases, with 18 bases remaining between them. CDR3 size: 15 residues. CDR1 is SEHNR and CDR2 is FQNEAQ in the germline V gene (reference sequence). The DNA for the CDR3 is TGTGCCAGCAGCCCATCGGCCCTAGGGGGGGAGACCCAGTACTTC. Translating it yields CASSPSALGGETQYF.

This clonotype was found many times. This chain links TRBV7-6 with TRBJ1-6, with D possibly matching TRBD1 (6 bases). Germline-derived CDR1 and CDR2 are SGHVS and FNYEAQ. Between the trimmed V and J ends, which lost 1 base and 7 bases, there was a span of 14 bases. The CDR3 consists of 16 residues. CDR3 sequence: CASSLGLTGSNSPLHF. The CDR3 DNA reads TGTGCCAGCAGCTTAGGTCTGACAGGATCGAATTCACCCCTCCACTTT.

The chain recombines TRBV24-1 with TRBJ2-1, with 11 positions matching TRBD2. Germline lookup yields CDR1 KGHDR and CDR2 SFDVKD. The CDR3 has 15 residues. Trimming cost V 7 bases and J 5 bases; bases outside gene matches: 6. Here the CDR3 DNA reads TGTGCCACCAGCCTTAGCGGGGGGGTAGACAATGAGCAGTTCTTC. Its protein product is CATSLSGGVDNEQFF.

The chain joins TRBV5-4 to TRBJ2-1; 11 bases agree with TRBD2. The CDR3 covers 18 residues. V shed 0 bases, J shed 7 bases, and the junction held 12 bases outside the gene matches. CDR1 SGHNT and CDR2 YYREEE come from the germline V gene (reference sequence). Here the CDR3 reads CASSLAAVTSGRRNEQFF. In DNA, the CDR3 is TGTGCCAGCAGCTTGGCGGCTGTCACTAGCGGGAGACGAAATGAGCAGTTCTTC.

This rearrangement joins TRBV5-1 to TRBJ1-5, with D maybe TRBD1 (5 bases). CDR3 length: 18 residues. V lost 0 bases and J lost 3, with 19 bases in between. Germline V gives CDR1 SGHRS, CDR2 YFSETQ. The CDR3 sequence is CASSLGAASGGDNQPQHF. The CDR3 region has the DNA TGCGCCAGCAGCTTGGGAGCGGCGTCTGGAGGGGACAATCAGCCCCAGCATTTT.

This clonotype turned up a few times. V gene TRBV20-1 combines with J gene TRBJ1-5, with no clear D. In germline, CDR1 is DFQATT, CDR2 SNEGSKA (reference sequence). V shed 3 bases and J shed 12 bases, with 12 bases lying between them. The CDR3 spans 11 residues. The CDR3 loop is CSASTAGYQHF. The CDR3 nucleotides read TGCAGTGCTAGCACGGCAGGATACCAGCATTTT.

V gene TRBV29-1 combines with J gene TRBJ2-5; D is undetermined. Germline V gene sequence: CDR1 SQVTM, CDR2 ANQGSEA. This CDR3 has 9 amino acids. V lost 3 bases and J 9 bases, leaving 5 bases between the germline ends. The CDR3 loop is CSVDYPQYF. The CDR3, as DNA: TGCAGCGTTGATTACCCCCAGTACTTC.

The rearrangement links TRBV7-9 to TRBJ1-2; tentative D call: TRBD1 (5 bases). V was clipped by 5 bases and J by 7 bases, with 23 bases between them. CDR1 is SEHNR and CDR2 is FQNEAQ in the germline V gene (reference sequence). CDR3 length: 16 residues. The CDR3 nucleotides are TGTGCCAGCAGCCCCCCAAGCGGGGACCCTATCGGTGGCTACACCTTC. It encodes CASSPPSGDPIGGYTF.

This clonotype was counted ten times or more. The chain carries TRBV5-4 and TRBJ2-1; TRBD2 agrees at 13 bases. V dropped 5 bases and J dropped 4; count of bases not matched to a gene: 6. Germline loops: CDR1 SGHNT, CDR2 YYREEE (reference sequence). The CDR3 is 16 amino acids. The CDR3 reads CASSPGTSGDYNEQFF. CDR3 bases: TGTGCCAGCAGTCCCGGGACTAGCGGGGATTACAATGAGCAGTTCTTC.

The chain employs TRBV20-1 and TRBJ1-1; possibly TRBD1 for D (5 bases). This CDR3 has 16 amino acids. Looked up from germline, CDR1 is DFQATT and CDR2 is SNEGSKA (reference sequence). V lost 4 bases, J lost 5 bases, and 23 bases lay in between. The DNA for the CDR3 is TGCAGTGCTACCGACCGGGACTTTACACCGGGGACTGAAGCTTTCTTT. It encodes CSATDRDFTPGTEAFF.

Many counts were recorded for this clonotype. DNA of the CDR3: TGTGCCAGCATACTAAAGACGAACACTGAAGCTTTCTTT. Encoded protein: CASILKTNTEAFF. The rearrangement uses TRBV7-8 and TRBJ1-1; D unclear. CDR1 is SGHVS, CDR2 FQNEAQ, per germline. The CDR3 is 13 amino acids. The V end was cut by 7 bases, the J end by 1 base, with 10 bases between.

This clonotype showed up many times. V is TRBV20-1 and J is TRBJ2-7; D possibly corresponds to TRBD1 (5 bases). Germline CDR1 and CDR2: DFQATT and SNEGSKA (reference sequence). Trimming left V 7 bases short and J 1 base short, with 8 bases between. The CDR3 is 11 amino acids. The CDR3 sequence is CSVAGSYEQYF. The CDR3 DNA sequence: TGCAGTGTGGCAGGGTCCTACGAGCAGTACTTC.

This clonotype came up a few times. This chain uses TRBV7-7 with TRBJ2-7; 8 bases are shared with TRBD1. CDR3 length: 15 amino acids. V was clipped by 1 base and J by 0 bases; unmatched bases: 2. The germline V gene encodes CDR1 SSHAT and CDR2 FNYEAQ (reference sequence). CDR3 sequence reads: CASSLGTGSSYEQYF. The CDR3 coding sequence is TGTGCCAGCAGCTTAGGGACAGGGAGCTCCTACGAGCAGTACTTC.

CDR3 DNA: TGTGCCACCAGCAGAGATGCAGATAGCAATCAGCCCCAGCATTTT. Residues: CATSRDADSNQPQHF. The chain is built from TRBV15 and TRBJ1-5; unclear D gene. Germline CDR1 reads LNHNV; CDR2 reads YYDKDF (reference sequence). V was trimmed by 0 bases and J by 0 bases, leaving 6 bases between them. The CDR3 runs 15 residues.

This clonotype showed up many times. The chain links TRBV4-2 to TRBJ1-1, with TRBD1 matching over 7 bases. V was clipped by 0 bases and J by 4 bases; unmatched bases: 5. Germline V gene sequence: CDR1 LGHNA, CDR2 YNFKEQ. There are 15 residues in the CDR3. The CDR3 sequence is CASSQDPRQGTEAFF. The CDR3 region has the DNA TGTGCCAGCAGCCAAGATCCCAGACAGGGCACTGAAGCTTTCTTT.